The 26 T cell receptor beta chains below all came from one sample that was sequenced in a study of identical twins' blood T cells. TCRdb re-analysed the 5' RACE reads in MiXCR, keeping a single row per CDR3 protein. The sample shows roughly 340,000 distinct CDR3 sequences, roughly 27% of them seen only once. The specimen was PBMCs. Receptors were obtained from a woman aged 18 to 49 in good health.

The genes are TRBV12-3 or TRBV12-4 and TRBJ2-1; TRBD2 agrees at 8 bases. The CDR3 runs to 14 residues. V was clipped by 5 bases and J by 8 bases; unmatched bases: 8. The CDR3 sequence is CASSPGLAPHEQFF. DNA of the CDR3: TGTGCCAGCAGTCCAGGACTAGCTCCCCATGAGCAGTTCTTC.

This rearrangement joins TRBV3-1 to TRBJ1-5; weak D call: TRBD1 (6 bases). Trimming removed 4 bases at V and 2 bases at J, with 9 bases between. CDR1 LGHDT and CDR2 YNNKEL come from the germline V gene (reference sequence). The length of the CDR3 is 14 residues. CDR3 amino acids: CASSPGHRNQPQHF. The CDR3 coding sequence is TGTGCCAGCAGCCCGGGACATCGCAATCAGCCCCAGCATTTT.

As for this clonotype: A much larger clone lies a single base off, so this may be a read error. Likely a read error: the CDR3 ends without its conserved phenylalanine or tryptophan. The rearrangement links TRBV19 to TRBJ2-3; no clear D gene. This CDR3 has 13 residues. In germline, CDR1 is LNHDA, CDR2 SQIVND (reference sequence). Trimming left V 4 bases short and J 4 bases short, with 9 bases between. The CDR3 DNA reads TGTGCCAGTAGTACAATCGCCTCAGATACGCAGTATCTT. Its protein product is CASSTIASDTQYL.

Comments on this clonotype: A read error may explain this, as a much larger clone is one base away. The V gene is TRBV7-2, the J gene TRBJ1-5; 7 bases fit TRBD1. The V segment lost 11 bases and the J segment 4 bases; nucleotides outside the gene matches: 5. The CDR3 contains 12 residues. The germline gives CDR1 SGHTA, CDR2 FQGNSA. The CDR3 DNA sequence: TGTGCCGGCACGACAGGGAATCAGCCCCAGCATTTT. It specifies CAGTTGNQPQHF. Filled out from reference TRBV7-2 and TRBJ1-5, the complete variable domain reads GAGVSQSPSNKVTEKGKDVELRCDPISGHTALYWYRQSLGQGLEFLIYFQGNSAPDKSGLPSDRFSAERTGGSVSTLTIQRTQQEDSAVYLCAGTTGNQPQHFGDGTRLSIL.

This clonotype occurred a few times. The chain employs TRBV19 and TRBJ1-6; tentatively, D is TRBD1 (5 bases). In germline, CDR1 is LNHDA, CDR2 SQIVND (reference sequence). V was cut by 4 bases and J by 10 bases, with 14 bases left in between. The CDR3 has 14 residues. The CDR3 loop reads CASSTAGTGSPLHF. The CDR3 DNA sequence: TGTGCCAGTAGTACCGCCGGGACGGGGTCACCCCTCCACTTT.

The chain has TRBV11-3 and TRBJ1-6; D not resolved. Germline values: CDR1 SGHNT, CDR2 YENEEA. This CDR3 has 15 residues. Trimming shortened V by 1 base and J by 7 bases, and 11 bases separated the two germline ends. The CDR3 region has the DNA TGTGCCAGCAGCTTAGTTAGTACGGCAAATTCACCCCTCCACTTT. This gives the protein CASSLVSTANSPLHF.

The rearrangement uses TRBV7-8 and TRBJ2-2, with TRBD1 as a possible D gene (6 bases). V was cut by 5 bases and J by 1 base, with 17 bases left in between. The germline gives CDR1 SGHVS, CDR2 FQNEAQ. The CDR3 runs 17 residues. This CDR3 reads CASSLGSTGKNTGELFF. The CDR3 DNA reads TGTGCCAGCAGCCTAGGGTCGACAGGAAAGAACACCGGGGAGCTGTTTTTT.

This sequence joins TRBV20-1 and TRBJ2-2, with 7 positions matching TRBD1. Germline CDR1 is DFQATT and CDR2 is SNEGSKA (reference sequence). Unmatched junction bases numbered 8, after V lost 6 bases and J lost 7 bases. The CDR3 runs to 13 residues. The CDR3 DNA is TGCAGTGCCTCTAGTTCAGGGGGCGGGGAGCTGTTTTTT. It is translated as CSASSSGGGELFF.

This clonotype occurred a few times. The chain couples TRBV2 to TRBJ2-2, with TRBD1 as a possible D gene (6 bases). V was clipped by 10 bases and J by 3 bases, with 18 bases between them. Germline V gene data show CDR1 as SNHLY and CDR2 as FYNNEI. CDR3 length equals 15 residues. In DNA, the CDR3 is TGTGCCACCACCCGGGACATCAGTGACACCGGGGAGCTGTTTTTT. Residues: CATTRDISDTGELFF.

A few counts support this clonotype. V gene TRBV12-3 or TRBV12-4 combines with J gene TRBJ1-1; D remains unclear. The length of the CDR3 is 11 residues. Trimming removed 5 bases at V and 3 bases at J, with 4 bases between. The CDR3 bases are TGTGCCAGCAGTCCATACACTGAAGCTTTCTTT. It encodes CASSPYTEAFF.

The chain is built from TRBV5-1 and TRBJ2-7; D gene unclear. The CDR3 loop spans 13 amino acids. Trimming shortened V by 2 bases and J by 6 bases, and 12 bases separated the two germline ends. Germline CDR1 reads SGHRS; CDR2 reads YFSETQ. Written as DNA, the CDR3 is TGCGCCAGCAGCTTTTCCCTTCAGCGCGAGCAGTACTTC. Protein: CASSFSLQREQYF.

This clonotype showed up just a few times. The rearrangement joins TRBV5-4 to TRBJ2-3, with 10 bases that match TRBD2. This CDR3 is built from 15 residues. The germline CDR1 and CDR2 sequences are SGHNT and YYREEE (reference sequence). J lost 4 bases, V lost 1 base, and 3 bases had no gene match. This chain's CDR3 is CASSLTGTSADTQYF. The CDR3 DNA sequence: TGTGCCAGCAGCTTGACCGGGACTAGCGCAGATACGCAGTATTTT.

The rearrangement joins TRBV19 to TRBJ1-5; D unresolved. The CDR3 has 13 residues. Trimming removed 3 bases at V and 2 bases at J, with 5 bases between. Germline CDR1 is LNHDA and CDR2 is SQIVND (reference sequence). CDR3 nucleotide sequence: TGTGCCAGTAGTATGTATGGCAATCAGCCCCAGCATTTT. Amino acid sequence: CASSMYGNQPQHF.

V is TRBV11-3 and J is TRBJ2-3; D could derive from TRBD1 or TRBD2 (6 bases each). The CDR3 has 15 residues. The V gene lost 6 bases and the J gene lost 1 base, with 14 bases spanning the gap. Germline V gene lookup returns CDR1 SGHNT and CDR2 YENEEA. This chain's CDR3 is CASRIRRGGTDTQYF. As DNA, the CDR3 is TGTGCCAGCAGGATTCGTAGGGGGGGCACAGATACGCAGTATTTT.

This clonotype was detected ten times or more. The rearrangement uses TRBV6-5 and TRBJ2-1; D not resolved. CDR1 and CDR2 from the germline V gene are MNHEY and SVGAGI. Deletions cut 0 bases from V and 10 bases from J, with 7 bases between. The CDR3 consists of 12 residues. DNA of the CDR3: TGTGCCAGCAGTTACTCAGGCCGGGAGCAGTTCTTC. This encodes CASSYSGREQFF.

This chain uses TRBV4-1 with TRBJ1-4; D is undetermined. This CDR3 has 15 residues. CDR1 is MGHRA and CDR2 is YSYEKL in the germline V gene. V was clipped by 3 bases and J by 0 bases, with 8 bases between them. The CDR3 DNA follows: TGCGCCAGCAGCCACCTCGGTGCAACTAATGAAAAACTGTTTTTT. Its translation: CASSHLGATNEKLFF.

This clonotype appeared a few times. Here the CDR3 DNA reads TGTGCCAGCAGCCGAGGACTAGCGGGGGGCACAGATACGCAGTATTTT. Its protein product is CASSRGLAGGTDTQYF. The genes are TRBV14 and TRBJ2-3, with 13 positions matching TRBD2. The germline CDR1 and CDR2 sequences are SGHDN and FVKESK. CDR3 size: 16 residues. V dropped 4 bases and J dropped 1; count of bases not matched to a gene: 2.

In this sample, this clonotype turned up a few times. V and J are TRBV7-9 and TRBJ1-1, with a possible D match to TRBD1 (5 bases). This CDR3 has 16 residues. CDR1 is SEHNR, CDR2 FQNEAQ, per germline (reference sequence). V was shortened by 6 bases and J by 4 bases, with 21 bases between the two germline ends. The CDR3 protein is CASSEDKMGLGTEAFF. CDR3 nucleotide sequence: TGTGCCAGCAGTGAGGACAAAATGGGGTTGGGCACTGAAGCTTTCTTT.

This clonotype was observed a few times. The chain carries TRBV3-1 and TRBJ1-4, with unresolved D. The V end was cut by 6 bases, the J end by 5 bases, with 16 bases between. The CDR3 contains 15 residues. Germline-derived CDR1 and CDR2 are LGHDT and YNNKEL (reference sequence). CDR3 bases: TGTGCCAGCAGTCGGTGGACTGACTTAAATGAAAAACTGTTTTTT. Translating it yields CASSRWTDLNEKLFF.

This clonotype has more than one count but fewer than ten. The genes are TRBV29-1 and TRBJ2-7, with D perhaps matching TRBD1 or TRBD2 (5 bases each). CDR3 length equals 14 residues. The V gene lost 0 bases and the J gene lost 6 bases, with 15 bases spanning the gap. Germline assignment: CDR1 SQVTM and CDR2 ANQGSEA. The DNA for the CDR3 is TGCAGCGTTGAAGATAAAGGGGAGAGCAGCGAGCAGTACTTC. Encoded protein: CSVEDKGESSEQYF.

The rearrangement joins TRBV3-1 to TRBJ1-2; no definite D call. Germline CDR1 reads LGHDT; CDR2 reads YNNKEL (reference sequence). V dropped 4 bases and J dropped 3 bases, with 9 bases sitting between them. CDR3 length equals 13 residues. CDR3 nucleotides: TGTGCCAGCAGCCCACAGCTACACTATGGCTACACCTTC. Protein product: CASSPQLHYGYTF.

A word on this clonotype: One end of the junction fails to match germline, which may point to a read error. The rearrangement links TRBV18 to TRBJ1-1; D may be TRBD1 (5 bases). The CDR3 contains 15 residues. In germline, CDR1 is KGHSH, CDR2 LQKENI. The CDR3 is CVSSPPRVWNTEAFF. The DNA of the CDR3 is TGTGTCAGCTCACCCCCCAGGGTATGGAACACTGAAGCTTTCTTT. Drawing the rest from reference TRBV18 and TRBJ1-1, the complete variable domain is NAGVMQNPRHLVRRRGQEARLRCSPMKGHSHVYWYRQLPEEGLKFMVYLQKENIIDESGMPKERFSAEFPKEGPSILRIQQVVRGDSAAYFCVSSPPRVWNTEAFFGQGTRLTVV.

This chain connects TRBV2 to TRBJ2-1; 9 positions agree with TRBD1. The CDR3 totals 16 residues. Germline CDR1 and CDR2: SNHLY and FYNNEI. Losses at the gene ends were 8 bases for V and 4 bases for J; bases not matched to a gene: 12. CDR3 loop: CASRGTDRGGYNEQFF. CDR3 coding DNA: TGTGCCAGCCGGGGTACTGACAGGGGGGGATACAATGAGCAGTTCTTC.

A word on this clonotype: The junction differs from germline at one of its ends, possibly a read error. The J gene is TRBJ2-1, the V gene TRBV12-3 or TRBV12-4; 7 positions agree with TRBD2. The CDR3 sequence is 14 residues long. CDR3 loop: CASSLRGGIDEQLF. The DNA for the CDR3 is TGTGCCAGCAGTTTAAGGGGAGGGATCGATGAGCAGTTATTC.

This clonotype turned up a few times. The gene calls are TRBV6-2 or TRBV6-3 and TRBJ1-5; D remains ambiguous. V lost 7 bases and J 6 bases, leaving 19 bases between the germline ends. CDR1 and CDR2 (germline): MNHEY, SVGEGT. The CDR3 runs 15 residues. As DNA, the CDR3 is TGTGCCAGCATGGGAGGTGACGTTTTCACTCAGCCCCAGCATTTT. Residues: CASMGGDVFTQPQHF.

Turning to this clonotype: A read error may explain this, as a much larger clone is one base away. The chain combines TRBV7-9 with TRBJ1-1; D possibly corresponds to TRBD1 (6 bases). This CDR3 comprises 12 residues. With 5 bases removed from V and 11 bases from J, the gap between germline ends came to 15 bases. Looked up from germline, CDR1 is SEHNR and CDR2 is FQNEAQ (reference sequence). The CDR3 reads CASSPLGAIAFF. The CDR3 bases are TGTGCCAGCAGCCCTCTGGGGGCTATTGCTTTCTTT.